This T cell receptor (beta chain) stems from a study of blood T cells in healthy people across ages. The authors ran a second PCR of about 6 to 12 cycles using a sample-barcoded 5' primer and a J-beta primer mix. TCRdb passed the 5' RACE reads through MiXCR, listing each CDR3 protein once. Of some 780,000 distinct CDR3 sequences detected, roughly 50% appear once; the ten largest clones hold roughly 25%. This TCR was recovered from a man in his forties in good health. The sequencing input was blood.

The CDR3 DNA reads TGTGCCAGCAGTGTGCTGTCGGGGGTCGGGAACACTGAAGCTTTCTTT. Translation: CASSVLSGVGNTEAFF. The chain combines TRBV7-2 with TRBJ1-1; possible D gene TRBD1, 5 bases. Germline CDR1 and CDR2: SGHTA and FQGNSA. CDR3 length: 16 residues. Trimming cost V 6 bases and J 1 base, with 18 bases left between them. Based on the CDR3 plus reference TRBV7-2 and TRBJ1-1, the full variable domain is GAGVSQSPSNKVTEKGKDVELRCDPISGHTALYWYRQSLGQGLEFLIYFQGNSAPDKSGLPSDRFSAERTGGSVSTLTIQRTQQEDSAVYLCASSVLSGVGNTEAFFGQGTRLTVV.